This T cell receptor beta chain is drawn from a study of cytomegalovirus exposure and HLA in healthy donors. Overall study results and limits: The classifier, whose performance was assessed in both the original and validation cohorts, reportedly diagnosed cytomegalovirus status with high specificity and sensitivity. Later analysis associated a missense DCLRE1C variant with TCR beta V- and J-gene trimming.

In regard to this clone: Its antigen is undetermined.

Vbeta (60) and Jbeta (13) primers were used in the PCR. The data were produced by immunoSEQ multiplex PCR, yet TCRdb's version contains in-frame clones alone and is incomplete. The sample holds 150,000 to 200,000 clones; more than 60% are singletons and the top ten take roughly 1.5%. The sequence came from a young man in good health and CMV-seronegative. Specimen: PBMCs.

The chain's CDR3 is CASSPVLTDHGYTF. The DNA of the CDR3 is TGTGCCAGCTCACCGGTTTTAACAGATCACGGCTACACCTTC. This rearrangement joins TRBV18 to TRBJ1-2, with D unresolved. Germline V gene data show CDR1 as KGHSH and CDR2 as LQKENI. V was shortened by 3 bases and J by 8 bases, with 16 bases between the two germline ends. The CDR3 covers 14 residues.